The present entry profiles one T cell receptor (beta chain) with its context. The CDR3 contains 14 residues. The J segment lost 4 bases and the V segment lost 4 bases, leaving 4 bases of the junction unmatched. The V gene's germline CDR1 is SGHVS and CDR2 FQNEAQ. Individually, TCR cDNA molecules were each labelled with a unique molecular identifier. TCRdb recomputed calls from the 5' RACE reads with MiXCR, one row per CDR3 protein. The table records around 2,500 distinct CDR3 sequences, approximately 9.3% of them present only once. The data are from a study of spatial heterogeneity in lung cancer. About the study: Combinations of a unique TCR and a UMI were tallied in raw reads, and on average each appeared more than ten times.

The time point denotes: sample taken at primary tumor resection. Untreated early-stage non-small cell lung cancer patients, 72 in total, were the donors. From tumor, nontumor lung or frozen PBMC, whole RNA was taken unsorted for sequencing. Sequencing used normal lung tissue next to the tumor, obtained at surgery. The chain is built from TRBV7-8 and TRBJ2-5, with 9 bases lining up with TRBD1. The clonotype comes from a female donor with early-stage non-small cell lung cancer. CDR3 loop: CASSSGQGGETQYF. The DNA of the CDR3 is TGTGCCAGCAGCTCGGGACAGGGTGGAGAGACCCAGTACTTC. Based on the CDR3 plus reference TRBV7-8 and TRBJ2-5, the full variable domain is GAGVSQSPRYKVAKRGQDVALRCDPISGHVSLFWYQQALGQGPEFLTYFQNEAQLDKSGLPSDRFFAERPEGSVSTLKIQRTQQEDSAVYLCASSSGQGGETQYFGPGTRLLVL.